In this sample, the clone carrying this TCR beta chain turned up a few times. Its antigen is unidentified. The data are from a study of T cell repertoires in cytomegalovirus infection. The CDR3 spans 15 residues. Germline lookup yields CDR1 MNHEY and CDR2 SMNVEV (reference sequence). V gave up 4 bases and J gave up 1 base, with 11 bases separating them. MiXCR, run by TCRdb on the reads, gives a single entry per CDR3 protein. The profile shows tens of thousands of distinct CDR3 sequences, 20% to 30% of them singletons. The specimen comprised CD8+ T cells from cultured PBMCs, sampled from culture after CMV antigen stimulation. This chain links TRBV27 with TRBJ1-5, with a possible D match to TRBD1 (5 bases). This sequence was found in a human donor in good health (CMV status not recorded). Some clones in this sample may be carry-over from other donors' samples. The CDR3 loop reads CASSWVAGSNQPQHF. As DNA, the CDR3 is TGTGCCAGCAGTTGGGTCGCAGGGAGCAATCAGCCCCAGCATTTT.